The clone carrying this T cell receptor beta chain was seen a handful of times. This sample stems from a study of T cells after somatic rescue of genetic block. CDR1 and CDR2 from the germline V gene are SGHRS and YFSETQ. V lost 4 bases to trimming and J lost 1 base; unmatched junction nucleotides: 16. CDR3 length equals 19 residues. Some clones are missing from TCRdb's copy, which holds only in-frame ones; the method was immunoSEQ multiplex PCR. This sample has about 15,000 clones, with about two thirds found just once. The J gene is TRBJ2-5, the V gene TRBV5-1; 10 bases fit TRBD1. The origin of this receptor is a boy between 10 and 17 years old. Sequencing was carried out using peripheral blood mononuclear cells (PBMCs). The CDR3 DNA reads as TGCGCCAGCAGCCGACCCGGACAGGGGGGTATCACCCCCCAAGAGACCCAGTACTTC. Its translation is CASSRPGQGGITPQETQYF.